The sequence of this T cell receptor beta chain was determined in a study of regulatory T cells in long-lasting Graves disease. Germline V gives CDR1 MNHEY, CDR2 SMNVEV (reference sequence). Trimming removed 7 bases from V and 8 bases from J, with 35 bases in between. CDR3 length: 19 amino acids. This sample's time point: persistent/refractory GD, antithyroid drugs over 5 years with positive TRAb. Construction of the TCR library relied on RNA isolated from PBMCs. Construction of the TCR beta libraries employed iRepertoire HTBI primers in conjunction with Arm-PCR of CDR3 regions. TCRdb processed the multiplex PCR reads anew with MiXCR; each CDR3 protein has one entry. The table has over 650,000 distinct CDR3 sequences, 30% seen once.

The sample here was peripheral blood mononuclear cells (PBMCs), taken when the disease was refractory, from a patient treated with antithyroid drugs. This chain joins TRBV27 and TRBJ1-2; tentative D call: TRBD1 (6 bases). This sequence originates from a female donor with Graves disease. The CDR3 loop is CASMGFHLKAGTQSWGYTF. CDR3 bases: TGTGCCAGCATGGGGTTTCATCTAAAAGCCGGGACACAAAGTTGGGGCTACACCTTC.